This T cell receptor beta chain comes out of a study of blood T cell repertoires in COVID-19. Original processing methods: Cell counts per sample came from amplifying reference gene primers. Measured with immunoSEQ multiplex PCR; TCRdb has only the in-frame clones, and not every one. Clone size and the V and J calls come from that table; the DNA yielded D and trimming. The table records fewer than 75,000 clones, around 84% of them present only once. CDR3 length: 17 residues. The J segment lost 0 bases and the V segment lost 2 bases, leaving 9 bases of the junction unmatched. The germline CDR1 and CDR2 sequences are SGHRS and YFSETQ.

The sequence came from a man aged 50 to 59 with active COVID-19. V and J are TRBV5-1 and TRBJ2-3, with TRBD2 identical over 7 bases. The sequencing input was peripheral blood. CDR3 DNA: TGCGCCAGCAGCTTTACGTCACTAGCGAGTAGCACAGATACGCAGTATTTT. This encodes CASSFTSLASSTDTQYF.